This T cell receptor (beta chain) was sequenced in a study of early T cells in non-severe SARS-CoV-2 infection listed by TCRdb under 2021. Context from the whole study: Because TCR sequencing was done on bulk RNA from unsorted whole blood, the alpha and beta chains could not be paired. The paper as a whole reports these results and caveats: Matching against VDJdb was skewed toward anti-spike CD8 responses, likely underestimated virus-specific expansions, and missed private and CD4 specificities.

The study was a case-control design nested within a healthcare worker cohort in London, UK, with weekly nasopharyngeal swab PCR tests and blood sampling. Healthcare workers were enrolled in the week of the UK lockdown, from 23 to 31 March 2020, and were followed every week for up to about 15 weeks. The CDR3, cysteine through phenylalanine, is 15 amino acids long. Of all the DNA, just the CDR3 is kept, 45 bases in frame from base 1. V is reduced by 2 bases and J by 0 bases, leaving a spacing of 10 bases between them. The germline V gene specifies SGHTA as CDR1 and FQGNSA as CDR2. This clonotype was observed at least ten times. Its antigen remains unidentified. No much larger clone is present one base from it, and per-base qualities are unavailable. The library was built by means of 5' RACE. The listed sequencing device is NextSeq 500. Unique molecular identifiers were attached to individual cDNA molecules in the TCR library protocol so that sequencing error and PCR bias could be corrected. TCR alpha and beta chains were both sequenced, and the abundances of alpha and beta sequences in each sample were closely correlated with each other. As for the authors' bioinformatics: V gene, J gene and CDR3 annotation of TCR sequences was performed with Decombinator V4. Expanded TCRs were defined as changing significantly between any two time points under a Poisson model with p below 0.0001. TCR abundances were normalised to the total number of TCRs sequenced per sample and expressed as counts per million. TRAV1-2 paired with TRAJ12, TRAJ20 or TRAJ33 defined MAIT TCRs, while TRAV10 paired with TRAJ18 defined iNKT TCRs. VDJdb, accessed 1 November 2021, was searched for CMV, EBV and SARS-CoV-2 annotated TCRs, excluding TCRs annotated for multiple antigens. Clones were called with MiXCR by TCRdb after fastp trimmed the public reads at Q25, and only in-frame beta chains were retained. For every CDR3 protein sequence, its rows merge into one entry that carries the most common genes and DNA. In this record, the V and J calls reflect TCRdb's handling and not the investigators' own analysis. This sample is represented by about 76,000 distinct CDR3 sequences; roughly 12% of them were singletons. About 4.8% of the sample rests with the top ten.

Sequenced input: whole blood. This receptor was identified in an adult who was a healthcare worker with PCR-confirmed SARS-CoV-2 infection or an uninfected control (not recorded which). Here the chain combines TRBV7-2 and TRBJ1-1; no confident D gene assignment can be made. The CDR3 reads as follows: CASSLSATMNTEAFF. The sequence in DNA is TGTGCCAGCAGCTTAAGCGCCACGATGAACACTGAAGCTTTCTTT.